This entry lists 23 T cell receptor beta chains sequenced from one sample in a study of T-cell memory formation after mild COVID-19. TCRdb passed the 5' RACE reads through MiXCR, listing each CDR3 protein once. The sample has around 430,000 distinct CDR3 sequences; about 16% are singletons. The sequenced sample was PBMCs or a T cell subset sorted from them (not recorded which). These receptors all come from a man younger than 30 who had mild COVID-19 (a few samples of this study predate the infection). Cell type and time point are not known.

This clonotype was picked up many times. V gene TRBV9 combines with J gene TRBJ2-5, with D possibly being TRBD1 or TRBD2 (6 bases each). The CDR3 has 13 amino acids. Trimming removed 4 bases at V and 3 bases at J, with 10 bases between. The germline V gene encodes CDR1 SGDLS and CDR2 YYNGEE. In DNA, the CDR3 is TGTGCCAGCAGCCCGGGGGCCGAAGAGACCCAGTACTTC. Protein sequence: CASSPGAEETQYF.

This rearrangement joins TRBV5-1 to TRBJ1-1; no clear D gene. The CDR3 covers 11 residues. The ends were cut back, 0 bases at V and 7 bases at J, with 4 bases in the middle. Germline CDR1 and CDR2: SGHRS and YFSETQ. CDR3 in DNA: TGCGCCAGCAGCTTGGAGAGTGAAGCTTTCTTT. The encoded protein is CASSLESEAFF.

The V gene is TRBV6-5, the J gene TRBJ1-3, with D perhaps matching TRBD1 (6 bases). Germline CDR1 is MNHEY and CDR2 is SVGAGI. Trimming stripped 2 bases from V and 2 bases from J, with 10 bases between. This CDR3 region has 15 residues. The CDR3 is CASSYLRTAGNTIYF. The CDR3 nucleotides are TGTGCCAGCAGTTACCTCAGGACAGCTGGAAACACCATATATTTT.

The rearrangement links TRBV5-4 to TRBJ2-1; TRBD2 matches at 11 bases. Unmatched junction bases numbered 7, after V lost 1 base and J lost 4 bases. CDR1 SGHNT and CDR2 YYREEE come from the germline V gene (reference sequence). The CDR3 is 17 amino acids. CDR3 sequence reads: CASSLMASGGLYNEQFF. CDR3 in DNA: TGTGCCAGCAGCTTGATGGCTAGCGGGGGGCTGTACAATGAGCAGTTCTTC.

This sequence joins TRBV7-2 and TRBJ1-2, with a possible D match to TRBD1 (5 bases). The CDR3 has 13 amino acids. Per the germline V gene, CDR1 is SGHTA and CDR2 is FQGNSA. V was shortened by 6 bases and J by 4 bases, with 12 bases between the two germline ends. The DNA for the CDR3 is TGTGCCAGCAGTTTCGACAGCGGCTATGGCTACACCTTC. Amino acid sequence: CASSFDSGYGYTF.

In this sample, this clonotype turned up a few times. The rearrangement uses TRBV6-2 or TRBV6-3 and TRBJ2-2; 11 nucleotides line up with TRBD1. There are 15 residues in the CDR3. Germline V gives CDR1 MNHEY, CDR2 SVGEGT. With 4 bases clipped from V and 6 bases from J, the junction kept 4 bases outside the gene matches. This chain's CDR3 is CASSSGQGVAGELFF. CDR3 DNA sequence: TGTGCCAGCAGTTCGGGACAGGGGGTGGCCGGGGAGCTGTTTTTT.

This clonotype was observed a handful of times. This chain joins TRBV27 and TRBJ2-5; 14 bases fit TRBD2. CDR3 length: 20 residues. Losses at the gene ends were 7 bases for V and 4 bases for J; bases not matched to a gene: 20. CDR1 is MNHEY, CDR2 SMNVEV, per germline (reference sequence). Written as DNA, the CDR3 is TGTGCCAGCACCGCCCTCCGCCCGTCGGCGGGACTAGCGGGGGTAGAGACCCAGTACTTC. It yields the protein CASTALRPSAGLAGVETQYF.

A word on this clonotype: At one boundary the junction diverges from the germline segment, which might be a read error. This chain joins TRBV7-2 and TRBJ1-4; weak D call: TRBD1 (5 bases). Germline CDR1 reads SGHTA; CDR2 reads FQGNSA. This CDR3 is built from 15 residues. CDR3 protein: CASSLASGSKLTLQF. CDR3 coding DNA: TGTGCCAGCAGCTTAGCGTCAGGGTCCAAACTTACTCTCCAATTT.

In its sample, this clonotype was seen a few times. The V gene is TRBV4-1, the J gene TRBJ1-2; the D is unclear. The CDR3 covers 16 residues. Germline loops: CDR1 MGHRA, CDR2 YSYEKL. Trimming shortened V by 1 base and J by 1 base, and 13 bases separated the two germline ends. CDR3 loop: CASSQGWVDFNYGYTF. DNA for the CDR3: TGCGCCAGCAGCCAAGGCTGGGTGGACTTTAACTATGGCTACACCTTC.

This chain uses TRBV28 with TRBJ2-7; the D gene is possibly TRBD1 (5 bases). Deletions cut 5 bases from V and 3 bases from J, with 8 bases between. Germline loops: CDR1 MDHEN, CDR2 SYDVKM. The length of the CDR3 is 12 residues. Here the CDR3 reads CASSKTDYEQYV. The DNA for the CDR3 is TGTGCCAGCAGTAAGACAGACTACGAGCAGTACGTC.

The chain is built from TRBV4-3 and TRBJ2-5, with a tentative D call TRBD2 (5 bases). Germline V gene sequence: CDR1 LGHNA, CDR2 YSLEER. The CDR3 is 16 amino acids. The ends were cut back, 1 base at V and 0 bases at J, with 12 bases in the middle. As DNA, the CDR3 is TGCGCCAGCAGCCAAGGGTGGTGGAGGAACCAAGAGACCCAGTACTTC. Protein sequence: CASSQGWWRNQETQYF.

The rearrangement links TRBV6-5 to TRBJ2-1; D is unclear. The CDR3 is 13 amino acids. Per germline, CDR1 MNHEY and CDR2 SVGAGI. V lost 7 bases and J 5 bases, leaving 12 bases between the germline ends. The CDR3 sequence: CASTRGRHNEQFF. In DNA form, the CDR3 reads TGTGCCAGCACTAGAGGTAGGCACAATGAGCAGTTCTTC.

The V gene is TRBV12-3 or TRBV12-4, the J gene TRBJ1-2; 7 positions match TRBD1. The CDR3 has 13 amino acids. J was trimmed by 8 bases and V by 5 bases; bases with no gene match: 8. The CDR3 region is CASSTWTGEGYTF. CDR3 sequence (DNA): TGTGCCAGCAGTACGTGGACAGGAGAGGGCTACACCTTC.

This clonotype was seen only once. CDR3 sequence (DNA): TGCAGCGTTAGATCAGGACCGAGGCATTCGGAGACCCAGTACTTC. Amino acids: CSVRSGPRHSETQYF. The gene calls are TRBV29-1 and TRBJ2-5, with D unclear. The ends were cut back, 5 bases at V and 5 bases at J, with 21 bases in the middle. The length of the CDR3 is 15 residues. Germline values: CDR1 SQVTM, CDR2 ANQGSEA.

This rearrangement joins TRBV12-3 or TRBV12-4 to TRBJ2-7; D unclear. V lost 5 bases, J lost 8 bases, and 19 bases lay in between. The CDR3 contains 14 residues. DNA of the CDR3: TGTGCCAGCAGTCCCGGGCAGGTGGGGTACCAGCAGTACTTC. It is translated as CASSPGQVGYQQYF.

The gene calls are TRBV5-1 and TRBJ2-7; 9 nucleotides line up with TRBD1. V lost 3 bases and J lost 2; bases outside the gene matches: 6. CDR1 is SGHRS, CDR2 YFSETQ, per germline. This CDR3 has 15 amino acids. CDR3 sequence: CASSSKGQGPYEQYV. CDR3 DNA: TGCGCCAGCAGCTCCAAGGGACAGGGCCCCTACGAGCAGTACGTC.

V usage is TRBV7-2 and J usage is TRBJ1-3; D call uncertain. Germline loops: CDR1 SGHTA, CDR2 FQGNSA. The CDR3 is made up of 17 amino acids. Trimming cost V 1 base and J 1 base, with 14 bases left between them. CDR3 loop: CASSLEGAADSGNTIYF. The CDR3 coding sequence is TGTGCCAGCAGCTTAGAGGGTGCGGCCGATTCTGGAAACACCATATATTTT. Full variable domain (rest looked up from reference TRBV7-2 and TRBJ1-3): GAGVSQSPSNKVTEKGKDVELRCDPISGHTALYWYRQSLGQGLEFLIYFQGNSAPDKSGLPSDRFSAERTGGSVSTLTIQRTQQEDSAVYLCASSLEGAADSGNTIYFGEGSWLTVV.

A few counts support this clonotype. This chain joins TRBV24-1 and TRBJ2-1; unclear D gene. The CDR3 is 11 residues long. V was cut by 6 bases and J by 4 bases, with 3 bases left in between. CDR1 is KGHDR, CDR2 SFDVKD, per germline. This CDR3 is CATSLYNEQFF. Written as DNA, the CDR3 is TGTGCCACCAGTCTGTACAATGAGCAGTTCTTC.

Here the CDR3 reads CASSLWRNQPQHF. The CDR3 coding sequence is TGTGCCAGCAGCTTATGGCGCAATCAGCCCCAGCATTTT. This chain links TRBV7-2 with TRBJ1-5; no definite D call. The CDR3 runs to 13 residues. V was shortened by 2 bases and J by 2 bases, with 4 bases between the two germline ends. Per the germline V gene, CDR1 is SGHTA and CDR2 is FQGNSA.

This clonotype has ten or more counts. The chain uses TRBV19 and TRBJ2-3; TRBD1 matches 8 bases. With 5 bases clipped from V and 2 bases from J, the junction kept 6 bases outside the gene matches. Germline V lookup: CDR1 LNHDA, CDR2 SQIVND (reference sequence). The length of the CDR3 is 15 residues. The CDR3 here is CASSEGQGATDTQYF. CDR3 coding DNA: TGTGCCAGTAGTGAGGGGCAGGGGGCCACAGATACGCAGTATTTT.

This clonotype was observed a handful of times. The J gene is TRBJ2-7, the V gene TRBV14; unclear D gene. CDR3 length: 13 amino acids. The V gene lost 1 base and the J gene lost 0 bases, with 4 bases spanning the gap. The germline V gene has CDR1 SGHDN and CDR2 FVKESK. CDR3 nucleotide sequence: TGTGCCAGCAGCCAAGTACTCTCCTACGAGCAGTACTTC. Protein: CASSQVLSYEQYF.

The chain recombines TRBV6-6 with TRBJ2-2; perhaps TRBD2 as D (6 bases). This CDR3 spans 14 amino acids. Trimming cost V 7 bases and J 5 bases, with 14 bases left between them. Germline V gene data show CDR1 as MNHNY and CDR2 as SVGAGI (reference sequence). The CDR3 protein is CASNQGRSTGELFF. In DNA, the CDR3 is TGTGCCAGCAATCAAGGGAGGAGTACCGGGGAGCTGTTTTTT.

The chain employs TRBV5-5 and TRBJ1-5; D unresolved. This CDR3 spans 15 amino acids. Germline CDR1 SGHKS, CDR2 YYEKEE (reference sequence). V lost 0 bases, J lost 0 bases, and 7 bases lay in between. Written as DNA, the CDR3 is TGTGCCAGCAGCTTGGAGGGCCATAGCAATCAGCCCCAGCATTTT. Translation: CASSLEGHSNQPQHF. Full variable domain (remainder filled in from reference TRBV5-5 and TRBJ1-5): DAGVTQSPTHLIKTRGQQVTLRCSPISGHKSVSWYQQVLGQGPQFIFQYYEKEERGRGNFPDRFSARQFPNYSSELNVNALLLGDSALYLCASSLEGHSNQPQHFGDGTRLSIL.